Described below is a single TCR beta chain sequence and its context. Antigen unknown. The data derive from a study of vaccination effects on CD4 cells after COVID-19. The CDR3 has 13 amino acids. V lost 10 bases, J lost 4 bases, and 4 bases stayed unmatched. Per the germline V gene, CDR1 is SNHLY and CDR2 is FYNNEI. Sequencing used immunoSEQ multiplex PCR; TCRdb keeps in-frame clones, though not all of them. The sample records tens of thousands of clones, under 80% being singletons. Under the ViraFEST assay, PBMC were stimulated with viral peptide pools so that antigen-specific CD4+ T cells expanded. Sequencing was performed afterwards. Subsequent to less than eleven days of culture, CD4+ T cells were isolated. This person's SARS-CoV-2 infection, confirmed by PCR, occurred between March and December 2020. Cultures received IL-2 medium that replaced half the medium on days 3 and 7.

The sample here was CD4+ T cells from PBMCs cultured with HIV peptides, taken before COVID-19 vaccination. Subset meaning: HIV-1 Nef peptide pool negative control/reference culture. V and J are TRBV2 and TRBJ2-3, with 11 bases matching TRBD1. This receptor was taken from a human donor who had a prior SARS-CoV-2 infection. The CDR3 nucleotides read TGTGCCACGGGGACAGGGGGGGCAGATACGCAGTATTTT. Amino acids: CATGTGGADTQYF.